Listed below are T cell receptor beta chains from one sample, sequenced in a study of CD8+CD57+ T cells in acquired aplastic anemia. TCRdb re-called the reads through MiXCR, storing one row per CDR3 protein. Seen here are about 48,000 distinct CDR3 sequences, around 72% observed once, and the top ten hold 34%. Sequencing input: sorted CD4+, CD8+, or CD8+CD57+ T cells (not recorded which) from PBMCs. These receptors were taken from a human donor in good health, serving as a control. Each CDR3 is given with its conserved first and last residue. Each record gives: J gene, V gene, CDR3 protein.

j_call: TRBJ2-7
v_call: TRBV24-1
cdr3_aa: CATQTLSGYEQYF

j_call: TRBJ2-6
v_call: TRBV25-1
cdr3_aa: CASSEEWANVLTF

j_call: TRBJ1-3
v_call: TRBV9
cdr3_aa: CASSVGDPEDGNTIYF

j_call: TRBJ2-1
v_call: TRBV25-1
cdr3_aa: CASSDRTTVGNGQFF

j_call: TRBJ1-2
v_call: TRBV19
cdr3_aa: CASSREHGGYTF

j_call: TRBJ1-6
v_call: TRBV12-5
cdr3_aa: CASGLDRRGGGSYNSPLHF

j_call: TRBJ1-2
v_call: TRBV7-8
cdr3_aa: CASSYEGLLGDGYTF

j_call: TRBJ1-2
v_call: TRBV10-3
cdr3_aa: CAISEWVGGEDGYTF

j_call: TRBJ2-1
v_call: TRBV29-1
cdr3_aa: CSTGTETYNEQFF

j_call: TRBJ2-1
v_call: TRBV5-1
cdr3_aa: CASSLGRLAANEQFF

j_call: TRBJ2-3
v_call: TRBV15
cdr3_aa: CATSSLTASTDTQYF

j_call: TRBJ1-2
v_call: TRBV5-1
cdr3_aa: CASSRQGAQGDGYTF

j_call: TRBJ1-2
v_call: TRBV10-3
cdr3_aa: CAISDGRYGYTF

j_call: TRBJ1-6
v_call: TRBV2
cdr3_aa: CASSEGGRPDSPLHF

j_call: TRBJ2-7
v_call: TRBV19
cdr3_aa: CASRRQGSNYEQYF

j_call: TRBJ2-1
v_call: TRBV2
cdr3_aa: CASSDPGSGISNEQFF

j_call: TRBJ1-1
v_call: TRBV15
cdr3_aa: CASSLAKQASNTEAFF

j_call: TRBJ2-3
v_call: TRBV7-7
cdr3_aa: CASSFTTGPTDTQYF

j_call: TRBJ2-7
v_call: TRBV10-3
cdr3_aa: CAISGAGYEQYF

j_call: TRBJ1-2
v_call: TRBV10-2
cdr3_aa: CASSGQGAEGYTF

j_call: TRBJ1-3
v_call: TRBV19
cdr3_aa: CASSPSGNTIYF

j_call: TRBJ1-5
v_call: TRBV24-1
cdr3_aa: CATKLGPPQHF

j_call: TRBJ2-7
v_call: TRBV2
cdr3_aa: CASRAGLFNEQYF

j_call: TRBJ2-7
v_call: TRBV7-2
cdr3_aa: CASSPSTFYEQCF

j_call: TRBJ2-7
v_call: TRBV19
cdr3_aa: CASRGRNSYEQYF

j_call: TRBJ1-5
v_call: TRBV12-3/TRBV12-4
cdr3_aa: CASSLAGSNQPQHF

j_call: TRBJ2-1
v_call: TRBV19
cdr3_aa: CASSMGQGGGNEQFF

j_call: TRBJ1-6
v_call: TRBV20-1
cdr3_aa: CSARLDGGLYNSPLHF

j_call: TRBJ1-2
v_call: TRBV10-1
cdr3_aa: CASSPGRLYGYTF

j_call: TRBJ1-5
v_call: TRBV10-3
cdr3_aa: CAISEREGTGDQPQHF

j_call: TRBJ1-6
v_call: TRBV15
cdr3_aa: CATTPPGPLSPLHF

j_call: TRBJ1-1
v_call: TRBV7-6
cdr3_aa: CASSMGHLNTEAFF

j_call: TRBJ2-3
v_call: TRBV24-1
cdr3_aa: CATSEPPADTQYF

j_call: TRBJ2-1
v_call: TRBV2
cdr3_aa: CASSPTGTTINQEQFF

j_call: TRBJ1-1
v_call: TRBV19
cdr3_aa: CASSQSTGTEAFF

j_call: TRBJ1-2
v_call: TRBV20-1
cdr3_aa: CSASGREKRGYTF

j_call: TRBJ2-2
v_call: TRBV6-4
cdr3_aa: CASSDTSGSTGELFF

j_call: TRBJ1-2
v_call: TRBV6-4
cdr3_aa: CASSENTGSYGYTF

j_call: TRBJ1-1
v_call: TRBV12-3/TRBV12-4
cdr3_aa: CASREGSWNTEAFF

j_call: TRBJ1-6
v_call: TRBV6-5
cdr3_aa: CASSYSLSGSNSPLHF

j_call: TRBJ2-1
v_call: TRBV19
cdr3_aa: CASRTNCWGTNEQFF

j_call: TRBJ2-7
v_call: TRBV7-2
cdr3_aa: CASSLSAYEQYF

j_call: TRBJ2-5
v_call: TRBV19
cdr3_aa: CASSYGRGETQYF

j_call: TRBJ2-3
v_call: TRBV24-1
cdr3_aa: CATSEGVPSTDTQYF

j_call: TRBJ1-1
v_call: TRBV15
cdr3_aa: CATSRVGSKAFF

j_call: TRBJ2-7
v_call: TRBV28
cdr3_aa: CASSLTGERSSYEQYF

j_call: TRBJ2-3
v_call: TRBV7-7
cdr3_aa: CASSLGRTDTQYF

j_call: TRBJ1-6
v_call: TRBV19
cdr3_aa: CASSNLGGLGSPLHF

j_call: TRBJ2-7
v_call: TRBV15
cdr3_aa: CATSREEGGTGDYEQYF

j_call: TRBJ2-5
v_call: TRBV19
cdr3_aa: CASGQYQETQYF

j_call: TRBJ1-2
v_call: TRBV29-1
cdr3_aa: CSVGAADGYTF

j_call: TRBJ1-6
v_call: TRBV7-9
cdr3_aa: CASSLASGLPLHF

j_call: TRBJ2-5
v_call: TRBV9
cdr3_aa: CASSVSMVDQETQYF

j_call: TRBJ2-5
v_call: TRBV20-1
cdr3_aa: CSAREETQYF

j_call: TRBJ1-1
v_call: TRBV29-1
cdr3_aa: CSVEQGRGTEAFF

j_call: TRBJ1-2
v_call: TRBV7-9
cdr3_aa: CASSLAQADGYTF

j_call: TRBJ2-7
v_call: TRBV7-6
cdr3_aa: CASSPRTGLDYEQYF